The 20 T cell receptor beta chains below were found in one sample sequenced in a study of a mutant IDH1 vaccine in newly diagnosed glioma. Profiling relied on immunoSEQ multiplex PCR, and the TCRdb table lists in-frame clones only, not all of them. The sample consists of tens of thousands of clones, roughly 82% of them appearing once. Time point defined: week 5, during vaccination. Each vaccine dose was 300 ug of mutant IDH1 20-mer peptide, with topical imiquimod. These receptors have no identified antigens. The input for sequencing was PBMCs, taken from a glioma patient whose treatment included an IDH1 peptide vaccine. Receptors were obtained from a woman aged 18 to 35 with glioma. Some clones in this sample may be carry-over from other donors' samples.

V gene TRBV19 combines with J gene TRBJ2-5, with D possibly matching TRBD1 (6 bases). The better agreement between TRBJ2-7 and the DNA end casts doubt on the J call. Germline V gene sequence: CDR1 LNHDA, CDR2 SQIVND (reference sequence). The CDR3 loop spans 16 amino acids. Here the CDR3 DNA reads TGTGCCAGTAGTACCCTACAGGGATATAGCTCCTACGAGCAGTACTTC. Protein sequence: CASSTLQGYSSYEQYF.

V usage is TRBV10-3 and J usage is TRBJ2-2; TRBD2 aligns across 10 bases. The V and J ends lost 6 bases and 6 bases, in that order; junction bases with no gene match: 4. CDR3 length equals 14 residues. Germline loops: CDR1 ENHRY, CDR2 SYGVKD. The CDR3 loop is CAIRTSGFAGELFF. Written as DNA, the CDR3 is TGTGCCATCAGGACTAGCGGGTTCGCCGGGGAGCTGTTTTTT.

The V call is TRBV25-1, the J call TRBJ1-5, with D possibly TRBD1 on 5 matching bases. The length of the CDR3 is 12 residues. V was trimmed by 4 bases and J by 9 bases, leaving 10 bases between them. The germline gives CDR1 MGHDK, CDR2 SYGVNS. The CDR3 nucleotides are TGTGCCAGCAGTGGGGGCCCCGGGCCCCAGCATTTT. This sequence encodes CASSGGPGPQHF.

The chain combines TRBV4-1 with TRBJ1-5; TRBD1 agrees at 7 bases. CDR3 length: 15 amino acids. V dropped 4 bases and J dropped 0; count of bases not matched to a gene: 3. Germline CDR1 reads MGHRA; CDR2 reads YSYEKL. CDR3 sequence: CASSLTGDSNQPQHF. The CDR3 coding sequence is TGCGCCAGCAGCCTTACAGGGGATAGCAATCAGCCCCAGCATTTT.

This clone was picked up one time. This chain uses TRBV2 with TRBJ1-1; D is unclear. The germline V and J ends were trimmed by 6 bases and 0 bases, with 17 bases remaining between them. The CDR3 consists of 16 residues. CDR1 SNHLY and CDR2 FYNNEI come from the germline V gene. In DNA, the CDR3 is TGTGCCAGCAGGCGGTCTGAGTTGGGCCTGAACACTGAAGCTTTCTTT. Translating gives CASRRSELGLNTEAFF.

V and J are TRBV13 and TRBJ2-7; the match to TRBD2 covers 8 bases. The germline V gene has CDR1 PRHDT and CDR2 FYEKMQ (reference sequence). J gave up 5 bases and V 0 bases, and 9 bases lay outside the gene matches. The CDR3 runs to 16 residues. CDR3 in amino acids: CASSLGSGSRLNEQYF. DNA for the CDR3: TGTGCCAGCAGCTTAGGGAGCGGGAGTCGACTGAACGAGCAGTACTTC.

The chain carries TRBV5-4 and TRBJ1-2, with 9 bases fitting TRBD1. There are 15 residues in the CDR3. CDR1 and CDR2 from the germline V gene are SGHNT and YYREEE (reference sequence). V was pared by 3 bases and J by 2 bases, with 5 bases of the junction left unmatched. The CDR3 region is CASSYRGTGNYGYTF. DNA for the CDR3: TGTGCCAGCAGCTATAGGGGGACAGGGAACTATGGCTACACCTTC.

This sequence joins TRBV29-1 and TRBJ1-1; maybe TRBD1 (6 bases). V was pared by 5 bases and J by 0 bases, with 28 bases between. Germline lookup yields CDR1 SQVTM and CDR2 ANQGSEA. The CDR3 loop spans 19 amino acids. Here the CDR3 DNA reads TGCAGCGTTCTAAAGAGACAGGAGGTATCTAGGAGAGTGAACACTGAAGCTTTCTTT. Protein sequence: CSVLKRQEVSRRVNTEAFF. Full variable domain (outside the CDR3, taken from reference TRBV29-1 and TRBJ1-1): SAVISQKPSRDICQRGTSLTIQCQVDSQVTMMFWYRQQPGQSLTLIATANQGSEATYESGFVIDKFPISRPNLTFSTLTVSNMSPEDSSIYLCSVLKRQEVSRRVNTEAFFGQGTRLTVV.

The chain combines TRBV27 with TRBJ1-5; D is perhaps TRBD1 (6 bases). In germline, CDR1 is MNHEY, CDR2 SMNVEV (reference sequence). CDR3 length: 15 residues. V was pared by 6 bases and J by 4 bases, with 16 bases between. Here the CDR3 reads CASSPTGTSNQPQHF. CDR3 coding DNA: TGTGCCAGCAGCCCAACCGGGACATCGAATCAGCCCCAGCATTTT.

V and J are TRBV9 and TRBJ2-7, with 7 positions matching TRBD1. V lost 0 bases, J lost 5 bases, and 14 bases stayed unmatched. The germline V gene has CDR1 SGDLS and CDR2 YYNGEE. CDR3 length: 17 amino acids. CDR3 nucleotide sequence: TGTGCCAGCAGCGTAGCTATCTCGGGGCAGGGGGACAACGAGCAGTACTTC. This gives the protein CASSVAISGQGDNEQYF.

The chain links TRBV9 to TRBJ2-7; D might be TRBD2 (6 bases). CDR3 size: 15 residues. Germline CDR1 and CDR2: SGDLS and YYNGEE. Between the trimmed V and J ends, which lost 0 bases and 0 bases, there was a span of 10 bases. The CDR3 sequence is CASSVAVGGSYEQYF. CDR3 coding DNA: TGTGCCAGCAGCGTAGCTGTGGGAGGCTCCTACGAGCAGTACTTC.

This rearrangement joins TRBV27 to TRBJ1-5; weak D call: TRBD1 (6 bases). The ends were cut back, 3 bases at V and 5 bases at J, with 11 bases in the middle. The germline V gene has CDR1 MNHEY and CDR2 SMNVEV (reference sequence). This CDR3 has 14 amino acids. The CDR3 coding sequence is TGTGCCAGCAGTTTTTGGGGGCGAGATCAGCCCCAGCATTTT. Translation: CASSFWGRDQPQHF.

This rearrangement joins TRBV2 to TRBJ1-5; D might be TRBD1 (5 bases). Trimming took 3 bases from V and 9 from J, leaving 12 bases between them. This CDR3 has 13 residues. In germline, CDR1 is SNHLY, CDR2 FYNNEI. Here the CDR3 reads CASSDSLGGPQHF. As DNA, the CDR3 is TGTGCCAGCAGTGACAGCCTCGGGGGGCCCCAGCATTTT.

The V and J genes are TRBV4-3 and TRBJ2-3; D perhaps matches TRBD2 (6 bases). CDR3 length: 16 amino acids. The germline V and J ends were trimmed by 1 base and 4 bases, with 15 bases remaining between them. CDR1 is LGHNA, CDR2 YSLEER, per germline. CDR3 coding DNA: TGCGCCAGCAGCCAAGGAGCGGGTGTTTTCGCAGATACGCAGTATTTT. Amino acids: CASSQGAGVFADTQYF.

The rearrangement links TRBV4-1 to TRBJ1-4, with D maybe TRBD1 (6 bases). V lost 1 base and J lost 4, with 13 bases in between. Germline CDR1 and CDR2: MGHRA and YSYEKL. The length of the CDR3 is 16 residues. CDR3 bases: TGCGCCAGCAGCCAAGTTTTGGGAGGGGGTAATGAAAAACTGTTTTTT. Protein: CASSQVLGGGNEKLFF.

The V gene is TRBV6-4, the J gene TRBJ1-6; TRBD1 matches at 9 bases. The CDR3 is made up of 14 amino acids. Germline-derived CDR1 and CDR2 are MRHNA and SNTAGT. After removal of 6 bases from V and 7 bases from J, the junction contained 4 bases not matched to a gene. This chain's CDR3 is CASSRDRANSPLHF. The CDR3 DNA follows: TGTGCCAGCAGCCGGGACAGGGCCAATTCACCCCTCCACTTT.

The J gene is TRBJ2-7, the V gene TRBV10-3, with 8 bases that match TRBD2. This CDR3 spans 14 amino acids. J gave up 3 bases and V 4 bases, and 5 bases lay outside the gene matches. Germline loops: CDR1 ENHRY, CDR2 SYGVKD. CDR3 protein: CAISATSVNYEQYF. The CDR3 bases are TGTGCCATCAGTGCGACTAGCGTCAACTACGAGCAGTACTTC.

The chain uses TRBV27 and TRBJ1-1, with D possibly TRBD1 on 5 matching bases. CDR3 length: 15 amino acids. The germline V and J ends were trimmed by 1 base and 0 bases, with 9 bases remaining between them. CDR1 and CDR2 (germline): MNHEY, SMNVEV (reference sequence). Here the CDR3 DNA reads TGTGCCAGCAGTTTATGGTCAGGGATGAACACTGAAGCTTTCTTT. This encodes CASSLWSGMNTEAFF.

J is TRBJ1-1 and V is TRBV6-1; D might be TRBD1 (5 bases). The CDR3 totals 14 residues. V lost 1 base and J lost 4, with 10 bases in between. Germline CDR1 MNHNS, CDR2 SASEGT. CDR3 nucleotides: TGTGCCAGCAGTGAAGGGGGGATAGGCACTGAAGCTTTCTTT. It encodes CASSEGGIGTEAFF.

The chain's CDR3 is CATGPGGGYGYTF. The CDR3 DNA sequence: TGTGCCACCGGCCCGGGGGGAGGCTATGGCTACACCTTC. The chain combines TRBV5-4 with TRBJ1-2, with D perhaps matching TRBD1 (5 bases). The V gene's germline CDR1 is SGHNT and CDR2 YYREEE (reference sequence). V was pared by 9 bases and J by 4 bases, with 16 bases between. This CDR3 region has 13 residues.